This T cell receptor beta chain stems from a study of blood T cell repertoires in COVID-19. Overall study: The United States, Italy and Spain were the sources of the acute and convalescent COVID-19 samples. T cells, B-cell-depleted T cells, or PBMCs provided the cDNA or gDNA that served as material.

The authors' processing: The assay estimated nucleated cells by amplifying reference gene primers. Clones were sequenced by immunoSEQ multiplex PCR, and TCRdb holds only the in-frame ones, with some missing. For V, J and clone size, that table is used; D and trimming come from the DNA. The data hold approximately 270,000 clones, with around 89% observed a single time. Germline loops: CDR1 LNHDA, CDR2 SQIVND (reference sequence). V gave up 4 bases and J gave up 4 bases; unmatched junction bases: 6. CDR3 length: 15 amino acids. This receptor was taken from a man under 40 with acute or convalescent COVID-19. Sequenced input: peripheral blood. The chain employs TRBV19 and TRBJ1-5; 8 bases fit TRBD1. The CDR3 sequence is CASSTTTGVNQPQHF. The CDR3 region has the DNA TGTGCCAGTAGTACCACGACAGGGGTTAATCAGCCCCAGCATTTT.